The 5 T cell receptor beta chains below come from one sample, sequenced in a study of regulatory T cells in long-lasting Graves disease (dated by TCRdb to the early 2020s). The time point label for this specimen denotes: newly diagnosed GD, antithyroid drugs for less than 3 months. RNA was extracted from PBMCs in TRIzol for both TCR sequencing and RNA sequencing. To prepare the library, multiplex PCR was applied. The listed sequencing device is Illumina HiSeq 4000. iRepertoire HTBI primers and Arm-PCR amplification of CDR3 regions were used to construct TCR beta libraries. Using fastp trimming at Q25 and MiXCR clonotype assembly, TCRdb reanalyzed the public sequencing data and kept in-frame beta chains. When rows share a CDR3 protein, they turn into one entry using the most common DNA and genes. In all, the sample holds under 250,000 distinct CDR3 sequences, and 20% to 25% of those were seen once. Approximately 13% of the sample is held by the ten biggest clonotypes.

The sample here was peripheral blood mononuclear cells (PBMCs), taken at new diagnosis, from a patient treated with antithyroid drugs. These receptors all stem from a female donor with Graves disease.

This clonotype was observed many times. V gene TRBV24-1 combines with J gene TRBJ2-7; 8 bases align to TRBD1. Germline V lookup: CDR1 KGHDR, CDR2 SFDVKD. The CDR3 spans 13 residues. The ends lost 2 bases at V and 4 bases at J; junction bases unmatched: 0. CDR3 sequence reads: CATSDWTGYEQYF. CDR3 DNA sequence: TGTGCCACCAGTGATTGGACAGGGTACGAGCAGTACTTC.

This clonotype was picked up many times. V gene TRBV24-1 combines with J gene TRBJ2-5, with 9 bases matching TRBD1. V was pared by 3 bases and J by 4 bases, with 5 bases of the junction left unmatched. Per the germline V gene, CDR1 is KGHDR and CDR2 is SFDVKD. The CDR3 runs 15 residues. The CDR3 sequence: CATSDPTGGRETQYF. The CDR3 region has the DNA TGTGCCACCAGTGATCCGACAGGGGGTCGAGAGACCCAGTACTTC.

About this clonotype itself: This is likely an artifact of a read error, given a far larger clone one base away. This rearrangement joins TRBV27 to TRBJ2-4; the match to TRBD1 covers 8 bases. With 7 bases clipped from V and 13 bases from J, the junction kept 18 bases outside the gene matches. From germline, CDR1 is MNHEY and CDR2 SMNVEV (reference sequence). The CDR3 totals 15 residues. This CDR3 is CASKDPGGPEGEQYF. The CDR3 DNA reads TGTGCCAGCAAAGACCCAGGGGGCCCAGAAGGTGAGCAGTACTTC.

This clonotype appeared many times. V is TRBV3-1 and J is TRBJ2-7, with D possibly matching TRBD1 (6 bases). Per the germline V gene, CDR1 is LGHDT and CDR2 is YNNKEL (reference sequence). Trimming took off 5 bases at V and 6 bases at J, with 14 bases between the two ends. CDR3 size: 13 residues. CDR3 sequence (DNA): TGTGCCAGCAGCAAAACAGGGCAGAGCGAGCAGTACTTC. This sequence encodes CASSKTGQSEQYF.

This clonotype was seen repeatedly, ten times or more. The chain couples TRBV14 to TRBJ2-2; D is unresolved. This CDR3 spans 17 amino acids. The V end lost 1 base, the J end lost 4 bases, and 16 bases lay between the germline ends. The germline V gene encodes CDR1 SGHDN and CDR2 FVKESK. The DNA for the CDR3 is TGTGCCAGCAGCCAAGGAGTACGGGTTTCTTTCACCGGGGAGCTGTTTTTT. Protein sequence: CASSQGVRVSFTGELFF.